This TCR beta chain stems from a study of shared clonotypes between healthy human individuals. General observations from the study: Clonotype sharing among the donors was expected to vary with sequencing depth. Among several donors, roughly 5% of naive CD4 clonotypes were found in common.

Several immunoSEQ plates received, in even portions, the genomic DNA of each subset. Some clones are missing from TCRdb's copy, which holds only in-frame ones; the method was immunoSEQ multiplex PCR. This table has approximately 1.9 million clones, around 95% appearing once. This CDR3 is built from 17 residues. V lost 6 bases and J 4 bases, leaving 21 bases between the germline ends. Germline V CDR1 and CDR2: KGHSH, LQKENI. Only CD45RO-negative cells positively selected for CCR7 counted as naive CD8 cells, so terminally differentiated effector memory CD45RA+ cells were excluded. Points on this clone: Its antigen is undetermined.

The source is a man between 18 and 35 years old in good health. Some clones in this sample may be carry-over from other donors' samples. The chain employs TRBV18 and TRBJ1-4, with TRBD1 as a possible D gene (5 bases). The sample consisted of naive CD8+ T cells from PBMCs. The CDR3 DNA follows: TGTGCCAGCTCCGACGGGGCCAAACAGAGTCTTAATGAAAAACTGTTTTTT. Amino acids: CASSDGAKQSLNEKLFF.